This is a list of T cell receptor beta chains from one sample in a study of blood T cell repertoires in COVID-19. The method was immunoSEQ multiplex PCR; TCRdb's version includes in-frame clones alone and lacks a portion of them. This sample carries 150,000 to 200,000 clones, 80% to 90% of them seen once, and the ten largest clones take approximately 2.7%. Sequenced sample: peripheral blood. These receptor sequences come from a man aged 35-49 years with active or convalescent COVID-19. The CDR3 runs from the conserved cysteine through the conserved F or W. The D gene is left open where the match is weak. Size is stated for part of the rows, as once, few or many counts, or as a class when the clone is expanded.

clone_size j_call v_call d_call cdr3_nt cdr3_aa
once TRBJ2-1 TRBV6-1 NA TGTGCCAGCAGTGAAAAAGGCCCCAGGGGAGAGATAAGTCGTTTCTTCAATGAGCAGTTCTTC CASSEKGPRGEISRFFNEQFF
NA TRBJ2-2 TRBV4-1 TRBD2 TGCGCCAGCAGCCAAGCCTGGCAAGCGGGGGGGCCCGGGGAGCTGTTTTTT CASSQAWQAGGPGELFF
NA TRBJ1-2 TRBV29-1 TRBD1 TGCAGCGCCTCACAGGGGGCAAGTAGCTATGGCTACACCTTC CSASQGASSYGYTF
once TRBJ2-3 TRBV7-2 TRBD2 TGTGCCAGCAGCTTTAGCGGGACCGGGGGTCACCAGGATACGCAGTATTTT CASSFSGTGGHQDTQYF
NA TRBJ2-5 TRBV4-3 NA TGCGCCAGCAGCCGCCGAACGGGGTGGGAGACCCAGTACTTC CASSRRTGWETQYF
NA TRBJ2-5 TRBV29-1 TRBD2 TGCAGCGTTGAAGGAGAAGGGACTAGCTGGGAGACCCAGTACTTC CSVEGEGTSWETQYF
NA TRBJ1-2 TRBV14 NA TGTGCCAGCAGCCACGGGGAGTATGGCTACACCTTC CASSHGEYGYTF
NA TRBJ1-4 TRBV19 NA TGTGCCAGTAGTACCGTGCCCGGGATGGGGAGAAAAACTCTTTTT CASSTVPGMGRKTLF
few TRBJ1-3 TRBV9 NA TGTGCCAGCAGCGTAGAAGTAGGGGCTGGAAACACCATATATTTT CASSVEVGAGNTIYF
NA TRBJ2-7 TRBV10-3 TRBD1 TGTGCCATCAGTGGGTACCGGGACAGGAACTACGAGCAGTACTTC CAISGYRDRNYEQYF
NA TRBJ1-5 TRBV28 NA TGTGCCAGCATCTCACAGGGCCAGCCCCAGCATTTT CASISQGQPQHF
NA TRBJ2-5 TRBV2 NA TGTGCCAGCCGGACTGAAGAGACCCAGTACTTC CASRTEETQYF
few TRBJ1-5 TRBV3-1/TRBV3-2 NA TGTGCCAGCAGCTTGGGGGGGAACAATCAGCCCCAGCATTTT CASSLGGNNQPQHF
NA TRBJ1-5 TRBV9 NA TGTGCCAGCAGCCTCACCCCAGAAACCAATCAGCCCCAGCATTTT CASSLTPETNQPQHF
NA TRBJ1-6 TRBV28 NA TGTGCCAGCAGTTCGGGTCGGACACCCCTCCACTTT CASSSGRTPLHF
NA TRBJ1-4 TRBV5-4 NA TGTGCCAGCTCCACGGGTGCAACTAATGAAAAACTGTTTTTT CASSTGATNEKLFF
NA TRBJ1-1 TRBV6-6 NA TGTGCCAGCAGTTACTCGGGAGCTGAAGCTTTCTTT CASSYSGAEAFF
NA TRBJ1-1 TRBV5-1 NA TGCGCCAGCAGCCCGGACTTAAACACTGAAGCTTTCTTT CASSPDLNTEAFF
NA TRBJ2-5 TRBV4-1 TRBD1 TGCGCCAGCAGACATTCCGGGACAGGGGGCAAGGAGACCCAGTACTTC CASRHSGTGGKETQYF